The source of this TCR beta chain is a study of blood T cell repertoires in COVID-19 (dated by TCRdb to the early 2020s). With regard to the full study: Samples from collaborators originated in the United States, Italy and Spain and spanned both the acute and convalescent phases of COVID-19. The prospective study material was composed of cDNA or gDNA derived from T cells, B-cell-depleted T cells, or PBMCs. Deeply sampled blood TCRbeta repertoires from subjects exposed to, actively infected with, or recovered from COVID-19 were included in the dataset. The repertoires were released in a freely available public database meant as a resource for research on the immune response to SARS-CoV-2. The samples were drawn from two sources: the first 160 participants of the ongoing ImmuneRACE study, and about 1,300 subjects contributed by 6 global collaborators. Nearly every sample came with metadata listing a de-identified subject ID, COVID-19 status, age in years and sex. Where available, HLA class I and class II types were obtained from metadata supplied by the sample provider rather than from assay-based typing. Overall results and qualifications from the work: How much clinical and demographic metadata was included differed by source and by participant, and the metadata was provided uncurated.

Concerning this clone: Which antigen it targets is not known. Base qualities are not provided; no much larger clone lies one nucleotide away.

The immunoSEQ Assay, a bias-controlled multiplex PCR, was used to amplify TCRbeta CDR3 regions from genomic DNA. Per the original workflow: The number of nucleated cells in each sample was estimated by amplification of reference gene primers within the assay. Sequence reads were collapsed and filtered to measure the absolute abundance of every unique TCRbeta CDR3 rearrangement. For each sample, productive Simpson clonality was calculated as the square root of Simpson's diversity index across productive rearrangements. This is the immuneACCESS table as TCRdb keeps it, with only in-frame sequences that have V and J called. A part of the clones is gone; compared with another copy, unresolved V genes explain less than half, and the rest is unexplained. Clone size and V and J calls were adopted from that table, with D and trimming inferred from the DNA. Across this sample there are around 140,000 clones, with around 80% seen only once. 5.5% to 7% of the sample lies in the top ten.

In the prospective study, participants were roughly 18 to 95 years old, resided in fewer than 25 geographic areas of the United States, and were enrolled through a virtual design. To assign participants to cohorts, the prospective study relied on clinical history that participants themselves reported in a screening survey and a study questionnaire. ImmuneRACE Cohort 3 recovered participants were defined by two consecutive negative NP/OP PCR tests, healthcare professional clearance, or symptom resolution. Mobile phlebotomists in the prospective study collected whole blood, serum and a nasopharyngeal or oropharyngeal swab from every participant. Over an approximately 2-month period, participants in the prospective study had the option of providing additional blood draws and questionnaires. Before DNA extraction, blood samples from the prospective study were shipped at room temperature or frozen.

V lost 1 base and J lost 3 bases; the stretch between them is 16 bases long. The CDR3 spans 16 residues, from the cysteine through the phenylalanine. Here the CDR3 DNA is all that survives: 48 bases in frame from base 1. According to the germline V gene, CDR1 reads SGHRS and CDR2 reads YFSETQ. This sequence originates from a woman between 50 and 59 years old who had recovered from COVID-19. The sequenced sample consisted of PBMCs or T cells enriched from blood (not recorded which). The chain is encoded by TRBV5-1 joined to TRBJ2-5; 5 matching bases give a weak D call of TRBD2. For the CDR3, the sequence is CASSLSLLGGEETQYF. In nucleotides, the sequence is TGCGCCAGCAGCTTGAGCCTTTTAGGAGGAGAAGAGACCCAGTACTTC. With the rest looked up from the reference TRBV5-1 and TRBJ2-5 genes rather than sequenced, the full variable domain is KAGVTQTPRYLIKTRGQQVTLSCSPISGHRSVSWYQQTPGQGLQFLFEYFSETQRNKGNFPGRFSGRQFSNSRSEMNVSTLELGDSALYLCASSLSLLGGEETQYFGPGTRLLVL.